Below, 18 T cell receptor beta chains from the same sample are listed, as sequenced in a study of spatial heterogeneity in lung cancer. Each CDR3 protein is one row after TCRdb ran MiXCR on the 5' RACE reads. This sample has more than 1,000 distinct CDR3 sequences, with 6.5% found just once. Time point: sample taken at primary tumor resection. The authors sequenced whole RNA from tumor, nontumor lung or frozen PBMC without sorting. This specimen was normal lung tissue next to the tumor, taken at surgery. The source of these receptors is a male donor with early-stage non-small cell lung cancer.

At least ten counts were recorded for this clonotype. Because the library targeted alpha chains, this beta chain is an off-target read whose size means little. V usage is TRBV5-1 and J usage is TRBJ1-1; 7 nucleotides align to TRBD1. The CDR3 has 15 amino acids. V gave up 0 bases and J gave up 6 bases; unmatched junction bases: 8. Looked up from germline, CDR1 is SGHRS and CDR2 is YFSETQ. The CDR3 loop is CASSLDFRGIAEAFF. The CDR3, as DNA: TGCGCCAGCAGCTTGGATTTCAGGGGGATAGCTGAAGCTTTCTTT.

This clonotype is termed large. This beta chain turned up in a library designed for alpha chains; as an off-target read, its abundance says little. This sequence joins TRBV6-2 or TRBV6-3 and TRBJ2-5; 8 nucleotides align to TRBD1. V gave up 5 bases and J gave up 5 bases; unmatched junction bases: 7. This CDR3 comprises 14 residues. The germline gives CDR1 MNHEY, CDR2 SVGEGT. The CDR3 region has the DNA TGTGCCAGCAGTAACGGACAGGGAAGGGAGACCCAGTACTTC. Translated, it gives CASSNGQGRETQYF.

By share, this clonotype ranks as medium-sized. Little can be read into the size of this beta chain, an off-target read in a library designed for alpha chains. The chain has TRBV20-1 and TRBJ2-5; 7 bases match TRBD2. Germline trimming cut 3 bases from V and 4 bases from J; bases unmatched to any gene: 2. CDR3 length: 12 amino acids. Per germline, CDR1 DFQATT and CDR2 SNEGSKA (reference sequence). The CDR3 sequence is CSASPSGETQYF. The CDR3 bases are TGCAGTGCTAGTCCTAGCGGAGAGACCCAGTACTTC.

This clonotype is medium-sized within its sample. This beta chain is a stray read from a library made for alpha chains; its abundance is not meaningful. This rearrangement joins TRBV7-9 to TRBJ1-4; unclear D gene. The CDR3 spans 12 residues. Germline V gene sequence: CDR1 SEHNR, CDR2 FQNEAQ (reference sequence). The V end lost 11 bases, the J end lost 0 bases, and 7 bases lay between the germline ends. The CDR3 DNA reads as TGTGCCTTAACTACAACTAATGAAAAACTGTTTTTT. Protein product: CALTTTNEKLFF.

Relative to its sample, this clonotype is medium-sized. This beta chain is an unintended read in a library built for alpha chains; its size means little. As DNA, the CDR3 is TGTGCCAGCACCAGAGGTCAGGGAAAGAATGAGCAGTTCTTC. Amino acids: CASTRGQGKNEQFF. The chain links TRBV12-3 or TRBV12-4 to TRBJ2-1; weak D call: TRBD1 (5 bases). The V and J ends lost 7 bases and 7 bases respectively, with 17 bases between them. CDR3 size: 14 residues.

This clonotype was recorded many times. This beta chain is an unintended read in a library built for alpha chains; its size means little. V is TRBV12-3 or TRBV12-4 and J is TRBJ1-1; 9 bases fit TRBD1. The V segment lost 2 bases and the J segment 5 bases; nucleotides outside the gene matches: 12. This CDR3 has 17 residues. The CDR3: CASSLWTGADGNTEAFF. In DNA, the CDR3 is TGTGCCAGCAGTTTATGGACAGGGGCCGATGGGAATACTGAAGCTTTCTTT.

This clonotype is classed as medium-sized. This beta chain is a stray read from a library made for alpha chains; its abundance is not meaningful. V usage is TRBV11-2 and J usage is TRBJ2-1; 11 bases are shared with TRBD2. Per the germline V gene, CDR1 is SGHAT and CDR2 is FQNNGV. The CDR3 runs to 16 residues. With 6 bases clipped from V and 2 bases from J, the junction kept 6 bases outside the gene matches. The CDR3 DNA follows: TGTGCCAGCAGTCGTAGACTAGCGGGGACCTACAATGAGCAGTTCTTC. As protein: CASSRRLAGTYNEQFF. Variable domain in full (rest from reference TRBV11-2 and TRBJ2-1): EAGVAQSPRYKIIEKRQSVAFWCNPISGHATLYWYQQILGQGPKLLIQFQNNGVVDDSQLPKDRFSAERLKGVDSTLKIQPAKLEDSAVYLCASSRRLAGTYNEQFFGPGTRLTVL.

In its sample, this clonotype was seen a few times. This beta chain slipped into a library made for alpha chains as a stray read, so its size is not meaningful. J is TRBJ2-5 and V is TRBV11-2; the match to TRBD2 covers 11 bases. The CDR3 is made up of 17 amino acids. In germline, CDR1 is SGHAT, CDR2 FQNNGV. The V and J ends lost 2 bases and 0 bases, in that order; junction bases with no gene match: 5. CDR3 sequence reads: CASSLLPSGGNQETQYF. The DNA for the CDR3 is TGTGCCAGCAGCTTACTGCCTAGCGGGGGGAACCAAGAGACCCAGTACTTC.

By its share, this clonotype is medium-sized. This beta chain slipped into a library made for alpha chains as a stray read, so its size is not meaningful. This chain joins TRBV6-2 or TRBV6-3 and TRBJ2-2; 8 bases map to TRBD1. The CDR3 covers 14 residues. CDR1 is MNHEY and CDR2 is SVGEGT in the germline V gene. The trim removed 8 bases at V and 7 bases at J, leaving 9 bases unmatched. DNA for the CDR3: TGTGCCAGCTCGGGACAGGTGGACATCGGGGAGCTGTTTTTT. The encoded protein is CASSGQVDIGELFF.

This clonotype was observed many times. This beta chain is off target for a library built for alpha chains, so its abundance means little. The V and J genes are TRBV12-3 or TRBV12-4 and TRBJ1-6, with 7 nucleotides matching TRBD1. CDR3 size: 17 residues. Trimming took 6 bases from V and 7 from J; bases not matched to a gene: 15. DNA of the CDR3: TGTGCCAGCAGCCAAAGGGCTCCGACAGGGAGAAATTCACCCCTCCACTTT. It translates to CASSQRAPTGRNSPLHF.

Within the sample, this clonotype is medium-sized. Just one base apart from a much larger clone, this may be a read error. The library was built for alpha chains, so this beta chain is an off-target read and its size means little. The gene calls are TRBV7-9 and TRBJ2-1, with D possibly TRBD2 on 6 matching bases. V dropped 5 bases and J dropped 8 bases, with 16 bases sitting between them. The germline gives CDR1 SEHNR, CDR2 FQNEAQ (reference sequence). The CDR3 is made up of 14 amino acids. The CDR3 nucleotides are TGTGCCAGCAGCAAACCGGTACTAGCAGATGAGCAGTTCTTC. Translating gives CASSKPVLADEQFF.

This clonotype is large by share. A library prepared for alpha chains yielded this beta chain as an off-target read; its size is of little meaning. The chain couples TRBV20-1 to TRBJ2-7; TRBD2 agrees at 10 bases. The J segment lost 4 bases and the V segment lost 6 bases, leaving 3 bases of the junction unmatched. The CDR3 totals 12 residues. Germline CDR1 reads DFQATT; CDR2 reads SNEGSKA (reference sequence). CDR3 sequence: CSAQRGGYEQYF. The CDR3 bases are TGCAGTGCCCAGCGGGGGGGTTACGAGCAGTACTTC.

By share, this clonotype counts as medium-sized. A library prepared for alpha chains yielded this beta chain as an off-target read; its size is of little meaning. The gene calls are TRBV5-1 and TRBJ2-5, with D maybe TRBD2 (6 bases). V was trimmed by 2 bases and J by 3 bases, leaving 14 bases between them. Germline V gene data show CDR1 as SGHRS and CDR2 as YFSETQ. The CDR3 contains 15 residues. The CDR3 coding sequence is TGCGCCAGCAGCTTCGGGACTCCTCTGGAAGAGACCCAGTACTTC. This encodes CASSFGTPLEETQYF. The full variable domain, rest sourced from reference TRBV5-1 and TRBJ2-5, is KAGVTQTPRYLIKTRGQQVTLSCSPISGHRSVSWYQQTPGQGLQFLFEYFSETQRNKGNFPGRFSGRQFSNSRSEMNVSTLELGDSALYLCASSFGTPLEETQYFGPGTRLLVL.

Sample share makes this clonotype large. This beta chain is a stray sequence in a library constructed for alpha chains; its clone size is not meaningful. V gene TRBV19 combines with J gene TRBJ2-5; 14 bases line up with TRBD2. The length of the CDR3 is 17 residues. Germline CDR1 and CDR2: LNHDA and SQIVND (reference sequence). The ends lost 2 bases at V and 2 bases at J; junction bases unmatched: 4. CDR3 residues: CASSIRGLAGDQETQYF. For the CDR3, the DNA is TGTGCCAGTAGTATACGGGGACTAGCGGGGGATCAAGAGACCCAGTACTTC.

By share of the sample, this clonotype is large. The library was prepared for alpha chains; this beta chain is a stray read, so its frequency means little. CDR3 protein: CASSLAVTAYGYTF. The CDR3 bases are TGTGCCAGCAGCTTAGCGGTGACAGCTTATGGCTACACCTTC. This chain uses TRBV7-2 with TRBJ1-2, with D maybe TRBD1 (5 bases). CDR3 length: 14 amino acids. Germline loops: CDR1 SGHTA, CDR2 FQGNSA. The ends were cut back, 0 bases at V and 5 bases at J, with 10 bases in the middle.

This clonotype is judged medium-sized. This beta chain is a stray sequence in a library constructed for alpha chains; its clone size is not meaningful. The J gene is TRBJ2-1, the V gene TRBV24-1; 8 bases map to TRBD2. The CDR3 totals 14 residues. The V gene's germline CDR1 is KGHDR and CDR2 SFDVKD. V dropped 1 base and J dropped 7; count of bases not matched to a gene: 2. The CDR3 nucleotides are TGTGCCACCAGTGATTTTACTAGCGGAAATGAGCAGTTCTTC. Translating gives CATSDFTSGNEQFF.

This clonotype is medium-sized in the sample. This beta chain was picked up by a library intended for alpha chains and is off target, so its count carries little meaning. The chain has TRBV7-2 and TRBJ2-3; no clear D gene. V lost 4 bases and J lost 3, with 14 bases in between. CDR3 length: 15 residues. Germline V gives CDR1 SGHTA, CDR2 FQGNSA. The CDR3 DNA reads TGTGCCAGCAGCTCAGGTCTCGCCCCGACAGATACGCAGTATTTT. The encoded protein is CASSSGLAPTDTQYF.

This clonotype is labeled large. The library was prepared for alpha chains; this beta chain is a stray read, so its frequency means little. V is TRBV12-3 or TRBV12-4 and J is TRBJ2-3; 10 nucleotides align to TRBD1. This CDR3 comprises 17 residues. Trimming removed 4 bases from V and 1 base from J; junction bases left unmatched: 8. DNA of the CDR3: TGTGCCAGCAGTTCCTTCAGACAGGGGGCGGGCACAGATACGCAGTATTTT. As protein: CASSSFRQGAGTDTQYF.